Below, one TCR beta chain is given with its context. This clone is a singleton in its sample. No cognate antigen has been identified for it. Base qualities are not provided; no much larger clone lies one nucleotide away. The cohort comprised 550 to 700 healthy bone marrow donors. Cohort members were all nominally healthy when sampled, although unrecorded immune exposures were likely present. The donor tested CMV seronegative and was one of the 352 seronegative cohort members. A peripheral blood sample was provided by each donor, and peripheral blood mononuclear cells were used for TCR beta sequencing. Genomic DNA extraction from the blood cell samples was performed with the Qiagen DNeasy Blood Extraction Kit. The data derive from a study of cytomegalovirus exposure and HLA in healthy donors (dated by TCRdb to the late 2010s). In the study overall: An earlier analysis of 587 of the donors reported roughly 300 Gb of sequence data and roughly 110 million unique TCR beta sequences from about 200 million T cells. About 300 gigabases of sequencing data and 80 million or so unique TCR sequences were included in an early release covering roughly 600 HLA-typed donors. The genetic ancestry cluster associated with self-reported Caucasian donors included around four fifths of the approximately 400 genotyped donors. The aim of the study was to test whether cataloging public T cell receptors could identify signatures of past pathogen exposure. Using immunosequencing, the study profiled T cell repertoires from 666 subjects and related those repertoires to cytomegalovirus serostatus. In addition to the first cohort of around 670 subjects, a separate validation cohort of around 110 different subjects was used. To predict cytomegalovirus infection status, the study brought together high-throughput TCR immunosequencing, statistical association of individual TCRs with disease status, and machine learning. A later analysis re-analyzed previously published TCR beta repertoires from roughly 630 donors and added high-resolution HLA genotyping to study TCR occurrence patterns. Rather than drawing on any new phenotypic data, the later analysis identified candidate immune exposures from TCR beta sequences and the way those sequences occurred across donors. An earlier analysis of about 600 of the donors used high-throughput TCR beta sequencing to judge whether each TCR beta V gene segment behaved as functional or pseudogenic. Donor age, sex, ethnicity and CMV serostatus were collected together with the repertoire data. A later genetic analysis used genome-wide SNP genotypes for about 65% of the roughly 700 donors, treating that subset as a discovery cohort. All discovery cohort repertoires had been generated using a single sequencing platform. Both class I and class II loci were covered by HLA typing, at four-digit resolution. Typing coverage varied by locus: roughly 629-640 donors for A, B, C, DRB1 and DQB1; approximately 560 for DQA1; 600 to 610 for DPA1; 450 to 480 for DPB1. About five DR-DQ haplotypes were treated as single units for association and clustering because of strong linkage in the cohort. Across some 400 genotyped donors of the cohort, an average of about 250,000 unique TCR beta nucleotide sequences per donor were sequenced, and approximately 17% of those sequences were non-productive.

V is reduced by 1 base and J by 0 bases, leaving a spacing of 19 bases between them. The cysteine opens and the valine closes a CDR3 of 18 amino acids. The CDR3 DNA has 54 bases and is translated from base 1. The germline V gene provides CDR1 MGHDK and CDR2 SYGVNS. Overall study results and their limits: According to a later analysis, parvovirus B19, influenza, CMV and Epstein-Barr virus appeared linked to several top co-occurrence clusters. Roughly uniform sequencing depth across donors was assumed in presence/absence analyses, although this assumption may not hold. CMV serostatus was the only immune exposure information available for the cohort. A further reported finding was that TCR beta sequences accurately predicted the HLA-A and HLA-B alleles for most subjects in the first cohort. The sequencing pipeline was judged likely to have produced a cluster of highly shared sequence variants as a technical artifact. Because some donors lacked HLA typing at each locus, the association tests relied only on the typed subset. In an earlier analysis of around 500 of the donors, most TCR beta V segments appeared in productive rearrangements about 87% or about 30% of the time, broadly matching IMGT annotations. A later genetic analysis associated a missense DCLRE1C variant with V-gene and J-gene trimming of TCR beta chains, and an independent cohort replicated the association. In a later analysis, HLA-associated TCR beta chains were found to be more clonally expanded and to have lower generation probabilities than equally common non-associated chains. While some public TCRs were present in many individuals, most TCR sequences turned up only very rarely across donors. A total of roughly 160 TCR beta chains were listed by the study as associated with cytomegalovirus. Specific HLA alleles were associated with about 17,000 TCR beta sequences at a false discovery rate of 0.05 in a later analysis. According to a later analysis, TCR association rates differed among HLA loci, with DRB1 alleles showing the most associated TCRs and HLA-C alleles showing the fewest. In a later analysis, most CMV-associated TCR beta chains were found to appear HLA-restricted, with HLA associations seemingly driven largely by CMV exposure. A few of the identified cytomegalovirus-associated TCR beta chains were confirmed in vitro to be specific for cytomegalovirus antigens. Some IMGT-functional V segments, including TRBV6-2 and TRBV6-3, could not be told apart with the 87-base-pair reads, so those segments were excluded. In this cohort, only TCR beta chains were sequenced, and detectable features were limited by the absence of alpha or paired-chain data. A later genetic analysis reported fewer N-insertions in productive TCRs among donors in an Asian-associated ancestry cluster than the roughly 720-donor mean. It was suggested by the authors that the approach could potentially be generalized to other disease states and immunological phenotypes. Correlated functional status among segregating V segments might reflect linkage disequilibrium, but an unknown experimental factor could not be ruled out. Because counts were too low, roughly 18 rarely observed V segments, including chromosome 9 orphons, were left out of the earlier analysis of 500 to 650 of the donors. The classifier was reported to diagnose cytomegalovirus status with high specificity and sensitivity in both the original and validation cohorts. Strong co-occurrence of HLA alleles, especially DR and DQ, made assigning TCR associations to individual alleles difficult.

The library relied on the immunoSEQ multiplex PCR assay. A mixture of 60 forward primers for TCR Vbeta segments and 13 reverse primers for TCR Jbeta segments was used in the multiplex PCR. A multiplex PCR assay on genomic DNA amplified the CDR3 region of rearranged TCR beta genes. The Illumina HiSeq System was used to sequence the amplified TCR beta libraries as 87-base-pair reads. From the authors' description of their analysis: Across the 700 or so repertoires, a later analysis counted tens of millions of unique TCR beta chains, roughly 11 million of which were shared by at least two donors. A nearest-neighbor algorithm error-corrected the raw reads and collapsed the reads into unique sequences, merging closely related sequences to remove PCR and sequencing errors. CDR3 sequences were aligned to IMGT reference sequences to assign V, D and J gene segments. For a sequence to be retained, a match of at least six nucleotides to both a V gene segment and a J gene segment was required. Rearrangements were classified as productive when the CDR3 lacked stop codons and remained in frame with V and J, and all other rearrangements were classified as non-productive. CDR3 was defined according to IMGT convention as the region running from the second conserved V-encoded cysteine to the conserved J-encoded phenylalanine. The earlier analysis of about 560 of the donors excluded any sequence lacking an unambiguous match to a single V gene segment. An earlier analysis of 587 of the donors called V segments functional above 56.7% productive rearrangements and segregating when the between-donor standard deviation exceeded 5%. To diagnose cytomegalovirus status from the catalog of TCR beta chain sequences, a statistical classification framework was built. A later analysis assigned V and J genes by comparing TCR nucleotide sequences with IMGT/GENE-DB human TR gene sequences. Using the TCRdist pipeline, a later analysis assigned CDR3 sequences along with most-parsimonious VDJ recombination scenarios. In a later analysis, every TCR beta chain was defined by the combination of its CDR3 amino acid sequence and its V-gene family, and reads without a unique V-gene family were dropped. As a way to deal with suspected cross-contamination and a sequencing artifact, a later analysis dropped 500 to 700 nucleotide sequences that were highly shared and had low generation probability. In a later analysis, a clonal expansion index for each public chain was calculated from normalized within-repertoire ranks of inferred template counts. In a later analysis, generation probabilities were computed using a VDJ recombination model fitted to out-of-frame rearrangements, and the results were checked against IGoR. In a later analysis, TCR-TCR, TCR-HLA and TCR-CMV co-occurrence was scored with hypergeometric tests, and a repertoire-size bias correction was applied to TCR pairs. To estimate false discovery rates, a later analysis permuted the HLA or CMV assignments 20 times. In a later analysis, co-occurring TCRs were grouped using DBSCAN, and TCRdist sequence similarity was added for clustering within HLA-allele-positive subsets. Repertoires with fewer than 30,000 or more than 120,000 public chains were left out of co-occurrence clustering, as were about 5 repertoires with anomalous nucleotide sharing. TCRdb carries this immuneACCESS record with in-frame sequences only. Its versions omit some clonotypes, under half of them owing to an unresolved V gene in the studies checked, with the rest unexplained. The V and J calls and clone size are taken from that table; D and trimming were inferred from the DNA. Counted in this sample were under 200,000 clones; about four fifths of them appeared once. Approximately 1.5% of the sample rests with the top ten.

Recombination linked TRBV25-1 to TRBJ2-7, with a weak D call of TRBD1 (5 bases match). Specimen: PBMCs. The TCR was taken from a woman aged 18-35 years in good health and CMV-seronegative. The CDR3 sequence is CASSEWGQIEKSSYEQYV. The DNA reads TGTGCCAGCAGTGAATGGGGCCAGATAGAAAAAAGCTCCTACGAGCAGTACGTC.